This TCR beta chain was identified during a study of T cell responses to AZD1222 COVID-19 vaccine. Clones were sequenced by immunoSEQ multiplex PCR, and TCRdb holds only the in-frame ones, with some missing. The sample comprises some 89,000 clones, about nine tenths of which are singletons, and 2.5% to 3.5% rests with the top ten. The V segment lost 7 bases and the J segment 6 bases; nucleotides outside the gene matches: 22. Germline CDR1 reads MDHEN; CDR2 reads SYDVKM. This CDR3 has 18 residues. The clonotype was recovered from an adult in good health. This chain links TRBV28 with TRBJ2-3, with 7 bases matching TRBD1. The sample was peripheral blood, taken on day 0 of AZD1222 vaccination. The CDR3 nucleotides are TGTGCCAGCACCCAATTACCCCACCTTAAAGGGGGCAGCGATACGCAGTATTTT. Its protein product is CASTQLPHLKGGSDTQYF.